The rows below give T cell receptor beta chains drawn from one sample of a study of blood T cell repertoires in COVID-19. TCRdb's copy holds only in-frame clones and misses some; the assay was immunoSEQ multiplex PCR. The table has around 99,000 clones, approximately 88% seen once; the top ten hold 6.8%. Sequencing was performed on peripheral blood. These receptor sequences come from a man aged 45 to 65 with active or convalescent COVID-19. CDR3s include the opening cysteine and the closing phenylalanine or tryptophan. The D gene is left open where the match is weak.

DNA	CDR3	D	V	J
TGTGCCAGCTCACCCGGAGGTGGCGTGGCTGAAGCTTTCTTT	CASSPGGGVAEAFF	NA	TRBV18	TRBJ1-1
TGTGCCAGCAGTCTAAGCTCGAGGAGCTCCTACGAGCAGTACTTC	CASSLSSRSSYEQYF	NA	TRBV28	TRBJ2-7
TGCGCCAGCAGTTTTGGGCACTCCAATCAGCCCCAGCATTTT	CASSFGHSNQPQHF	NA	TRBV10-2	TRBJ1-5
TGTGCCTGGCGGGACAGGGTTTACCAGAGGGCCACCATATATTTT	CAWRDRVYQRATIYF	TRBD1	TRBV30	TRBJ1-3
TGTGCCACCAGTGATTACAGGGGGGGGGCGAACACCGGGGAGCTGTTTTTT	CATSDYRGGANTGELFF	NA	TRBV24-1	TRBJ2-2
TGTGCCACCAGTTCCCGGGGACAAGGTAGCAATCAGCCCCAGCATTTT	CATSSRGQGSNQPQHF	NA	TRBV24-1	TRBJ1-5
TGCAGCGTTCGGACAGGGGAGGGCTACGAGCAGTACTTC	CSVRTGEGYEQYF	TRBD1	TRBV29-1	TRBJ2-7
TGTGCCACCAGCAGGGCTTACGCTAGCGACGAGCAGTACTTC	CATSRAYASDEQYF	NA	TRBV15	TRBJ2-7
TGTGCCAGCAGCTTATCGGGCGGGAGGGCCCCCTACGAGCAGTACTTC	CASSLSGGRAPYEQYF	TRBD2	TRBV7-2	TRBJ2-7
TGTGCCAGCAGCCCGGGACTAGCGGGACTCGAGACCCAGTACTTC	CASSPGLAGLETQYF	TRBD2	TRBV13	TRBJ2-5
TGTGCCAGCACCCCGGACAGTTCTTTTGGCCTTGAAGCTTTCTTT	CASTPDSSFGLEAFF	NA	TRBV2	TRBJ1-1
TGTGCCAGCAGCCAACACATTGGACAGGGCGGGGAGCTGTTTTTT	CASSQHIGQGGELFF	TRBD1	TRBV3-1/TRBV3-2	TRBJ2-2
TGTGCCAGTAGTCCCTTGGGGGCGGACACAGATACGCAGTATTTT	CASSPLGADTDTQYF	NA	TRBV19	TRBJ2-3